Each of the 28 T cell receptor beta chains below was sequenced from the same sample in a study of CD8 T cells in Susac syndrome. Random hexamers were used to reverse transcribe the RNA input (about 0.5 to 1 ug). MiXCR, applied by TCRdb to the immunoSEQ multiplex PCR reads, yields one record per CDR3 protein. Among about 150,000 distinct CDR3 sequences listed, 94% were seen once. The sample was CD8+ T cells from PBMCs. The receptors were sampled from a human donor with multiple sclerosis.

This sequence joins TRBV29-1 and TRBJ2-7, with a weak D call TRBD1 (6 bases). The CDR3 runs 13 residues. Germline V lookup: CDR1 SQVTM, CDR2 ANQGSEA. V lost 5 bases to trimming and J lost 2 bases, with 13 bases between them. The CDR3 sequence is CSVLNRETYEQYF. CDR3 nucleotide sequence: TGCAGCGTTCTAAACAGGGAAACCTACGAGCAGTACTTC.

This clonotype was observed once. The chain combines TRBV5-1 with TRBJ1-1, with 9 bases fitting TRBD1. The CDR3 has 15 residues. From germline, CDR1 is SGHRS and CDR2 YFSETQ. V gave up 3 bases and J gave up 1 base; unmatched junction bases: 4. The CDR3 is CASSWDRATNTEAFF. The DNA of the CDR3 is TGCGCCAGCAGCTGGGACAGGGCGACGAACACTGAAGCTTTCTTT.

This rearrangement joins TRBV12-5 to TRBJ1-6; D may be TRBD1 (5 bases). Germline loops: CDR1 LGHNT, CDR2 FRNRAP. Trimming took off 6 bases at V and 4 bases at J, with 10 bases between the two ends. The CDR3 has 14 residues. CDR3 nucleotides: TGTGCTAGTGGGACGGGGGGGTATAATTCACCCCTCCACTTT. Amino acid sequence: CASGTGGYNSPLHF.

The chain combines TRBV9 with TRBJ1-2, with D tentatively TRBD1 (5 bases). Germline V gives CDR1 SGDLS, CDR2 YYNGEE. The CDR3 length is 14 residues. Trimming left V 3 bases short and J 4 bases short, with 13 bases between. CDR3 in amino acids: CASSAPDSSYGYTF. The CDR3 bases are TGTGCCAGCAGCGCCCCCGACAGCTCCTATGGCTACACCTTC.

The chain links TRBV19 to TRBJ1-5; weak D call: TRBD1 (5 bases). There are 19 residues in the CDR3. CDR1 is LNHDA, CDR2 SQIVND, per germline (reference sequence). V lost 5 bases, J lost 0 bases, and 23 bases lay in between. CDR3 in amino acids: CASSSGPRWRGHSNQPQHF. In DNA form, the CDR3 reads TGTGCCAGTAGTTCCGGACCAAGATGGAGGGGCCATAGCAATCAGCCCCAGCATTTT.

CDR3 in amino acids: CASSQGWSPHEQYF. CDR3 DNA sequence: TGTGCCAGCAGCCAAGGATGGAGCCCCCACGAGCAGTACTTC. The V and J genes are TRBV3-1 and TRBJ2-7; no firm D call. CDR3 size: 14 residues. The germline gives CDR1 LGHDT, CDR2 YNNKEL (reference sequence). The V gene lost 1 base and the J gene lost 5 bases, with 12 bases spanning the gap.

The chain carries TRBV7-9 and TRBJ2-1; TRBD1 matches at 7 bases. Germline V gene data show CDR1 as SEHNR and CDR2 as FQNEAQ (reference sequence). The junction had 12 bases not matched to a gene; V was cut back by 5 bases and J by 5 bases. The CDR3 contains 16 residues. Here the CDR3 reads CASSLDDRAMDNEQFF. CDR3 bases: TGTGCCAGCAGCCTGGACGACAGGGCGATGGACAATGAGCAGTTCTTC.

J is TRBJ1-2 and V is TRBV20-1; a possible D gene is TRBD1 (5 bases). The CDR3 has 14 amino acids. Germline V gene lookup returns CDR1 DFQATT and CDR2 SNEGSKA (reference sequence). Trimming removed 0 bases at V and 4 bases at J, with 12 bases between. In DNA, the CDR3 is TGCAGTGCTAGAGATTTGGAGGGGCCCTATGGCTACACCTTC. It codes for CSARDLEGPYGYTF.

The rearrangement links TRBV9 to TRBJ2-1; D is undetermined. The ends were cut back, 0 bases at V and 5 bases at J, with 3 bases in the middle. CDR1 and CDR2 (germline): SGDLS, YYNGEE. The CDR3 runs 12 residues. The CDR3 protein is CASSVDNNEQFF. DNA of the CDR3: TGTGCCAGCAGCGTAGATAACAATGAGCAGTTCTTC.

J is TRBJ2-5 and V is TRBV7-9; perhaps TRBD2 as D (5 bases). Trimming took off 2 bases at V and 4 bases at J, with 11 bases between the two ends. The CDR3 has 14 amino acids. In germline, CDR1 is SEHNR, CDR2 FQNEAQ (reference sequence). The DNA of the CDR3 is TGTGCCAGCAGCTTATCCCGGGGAACAGAGACCCAGTACTTC. Protein product: CASSLSRGTETQYF.

This sequence joins TRBV30 and TRBJ1-3; D gene uncertain. The V end lost 0 bases, the J end lost 0 bases, and 9 bases lay between the germline ends. The CDR3 sequence is 15 residues long. Germline V gene data show CDR1 as GTSNPN and CDR2 as SVGIG (reference sequence). This chain's CDR3 is CAWSVETSSGNTIYF. The CDR3 DNA reads TGTGCCTGGAGTGTAGAGACCAGCTCTGGAAACACCATATATTTT.

The chain recombines TRBV29-1 with TRBJ1-2; D ambiguous. Per the germline V gene, CDR1 is SQVTM and CDR2 is ANQGSEA. The CDR3 sequence is 15 residues long. V shed 4 bases and J shed 4 bases, with 19 bases lying between them. CDR3 sequence reads: CSVARSNEFGYGYTF. DNA of the CDR3: TGCAGCGTTGCGCGGAGCAACGAATTCGGCTATGGCTACACCTTC. The whole variable domain, remainder taken from reference TRBV29-1 and TRBJ1-2, is SAVISQKPSRDICQRGTSLTIQCQVDSQVTMMFWYRQQPGQSLTLIATANQGSEATYESGFVIDKFPISRPNLTFSTLTVSNMSPEDSSIYLCSVARSNEFGYGYTFGSGTRLTVV.

CDR3 DNA: TGTGCCAGCAGCCACCGGGCCGATAATGAAAAACTGTTTTTT. The encoded protein is CASSHRADNEKLFF. The chain is built from TRBV16 and TRBJ1-4; D ambiguous. There are 14 residues in the CDR3. Germline V gene sequence: CDR1 KGHSY, CDR2 FQNENV. V gave up 3 bases and J gave up 4 bases, with 9 bases separating them.

The chain couples TRBV2 to TRBJ2-7; D perhaps matches TRBD1 (6 bases). V was clipped by 8 bases and J by 2 bases, with 10 bases between them. There are 12 residues in the CDR3. CDR1 is SNHLY, CDR2 FYNNEI, per germline. The CDR3 sequence: CASLTGAYEQYF. CDR3 nucleotides: TGTGCCAGCCTGACAGGAGCCTACGAGCAGTACTTC.

V and J are TRBV19 and TRBJ2-3, with 7 positions matching TRBD1. Germline V gene data show CDR1 as LNHDA and CDR2 as SQIVND (reference sequence). V was clipped by 3 bases and J by 3 bases; unmatched bases: 6. The CDR3 runs to 15 residues. CDR3 sequence: CASSIRDRETDTQYF. CDR3 in DNA: TGTGCCAGTAGTATTCGCGACAGGGAAACAGATACGCAGTATTTT.

The count of this clonotype is one. The J gene is TRBJ2-6, the V gene TRBV9, with D unresolved. Germline CDR1 is SGDLS and CDR2 is YYNGEE. The V gene lost 7 bases and the J gene lost 5 bases, with 4 bases spanning the gap. The CDR3 runs to 11 residues. CDR3 DNA: TGTGCCAGCGAACGGGCCAACGTCCTGACTTTC. This sequence encodes CASERANVLTF.

The chain couples TRBV29-1 to TRBJ2-3; 10 bases map to TRBD2. Germline V gives CDR1 SQVTM, CDR2 ANQGSEA. This CDR3 has 19 amino acids. The trim removed 1 base at V and 5 bases at J, leaving 18 bases unmatched. DNA of the CDR3: TGCAGCGTTGAAGGCCCCGTCGGGGTGTCCCTAGCGGGGGAAGATACGCAGTATTTT. Translated: CSVEGPVGVSLAGEDTQYF.

The V call is TRBV19, the J call TRBJ2-7; D unresolved. Trimming shortened V by 3 bases and J by 3 bases, and 6 bases separated the two germline ends. Germline V gene lookup returns CDR1 LNHDA and CDR2 SQIVND (reference sequence). This CDR3 is 12 amino acids long. This CDR3 reads CASSMGSYEQYF. The CDR3 DNA sequence: TGTGCCAGTAGTATGGGCAGCTACGAGCAGTACTTC.

The chain carries TRBV30 and TRBJ1-5; 7 nucleotides agree with TRBD1. The CDR3 contains 14 residues. From germline, CDR1 is GTSNPN and CDR2 SVGIG (reference sequence). The CDR3 DNA reads TGTGCATTTACAAGGGACAGCGGCCATCAGCCCCAGCATTTT. Translated, it gives CAFTRDSGHQPQHF.

This clonotype was counted a single time. The CDR3 DNA sequence: TGTGCCAGCAGCCCAAATACCCCCGGGGGCTCCCACACCGGGGAGCTGTTTTTT. Its translation is CASSPNTPGGSHTGELFF. The chain uses TRBV6-2 or TRBV6-3 and TRBJ2-2, with D perhaps matching TRBD1 or TRBD2 (6 bases each). Deletions cut 6 bases from V and 3 bases from J, with 23 bases between. Germline V gives CDR1 MNHEY, CDR2 SVGEGT. The CDR3 sequence is 18 residues long.

The chain carries TRBV29-1 and TRBJ1-4; TRBD1 agrees at 9 bases. V gave up 6 bases and J gave up 4 bases; unmatched junction bases: 6. This CDR3 spans 14 amino acids. Per the germline V gene, CDR1 is SQVTM and CDR2 is ANQGSEA. This CDR3 reads CSVHDRGNNEKLFF. The CDR3 region has the DNA TGCAGCGTGCACGACAGGGGGAATAATGAAAAACTGTTTTTT.

This rearrangement joins TRBV4-3 to TRBJ2-1; D may be TRBD2 (5 bases). V lost 4 bases and J lost 3, with 13 bases in between. The germline gives CDR1 LGHNA, CDR2 YSLEER. This CDR3 region has 15 residues. Here the CDR3 DNA reads TGCGCCAGCAGCCCACGGGAAGGGAACTACAATGAGCAGTTCTTC. Its translation is CASSPREGNYNEQFF.

The J gene is TRBJ1-2, the V gene TRBV20-1; D possibly corresponds to TRBD1 (6 bases). V shed 3 bases and J shed 5 bases, with 13 bases lying between them. Germline loops: CDR1 DFQATT, CDR2 SNEGSKA (reference sequence). The CDR3 has 13 residues. CDR3 nucleotides: TGCAGTGCTAGGATACAGGGCCTTTATGGCTACACCTTC. It specifies CSARIQGLYGYTF.

V and J are TRBV15 and TRBJ2-2; D unresolved. The CDR3 is made up of 14 amino acids. Germline CDR1 is LNHNV and CDR2 is YYDKDF (reference sequence). Deletions cut 1 base from V and 1 base from J, with 4 bases between. The CDR3: CATSRGENTGELFF. CDR3 nucleotides: TGTGCCACCAGCAGAGGGGAGAACACCGGGGAGCTGTTTTTT.

The V gene is TRBV28, the J gene TRBJ1-1; possibly TRBD1 for D (6 bases). The length of the CDR3 is 15 residues. From germline, CDR1 is MDHEN and CDR2 SYDVKM. Trimming left V 3 bases short and J 6 bases short, with 17 bases between. The CDR3 region has the DNA TGTGCCAGCAGTTTTGTCCGAAACAGGGTGCCTGAAGCTTTCTTT. Translated: CASSFVRNRVPEAFF.

V is TRBV6-2 or TRBV6-3 and J is TRBJ2-3; D ambiguous. Germline CDR1 MNHEY, CDR2 SVGEGT. CDR3 size: 15 residues. The V end lost 7 bases, the J end lost 0 bases, and 14 bases lay between the germline ends. CDR3 bases: TGTGCCAGCAAACTCCGGCAAGCGAGCACAGATACGCAGTATTTT. This encodes CASKLRQASTDTQYF.

The rearrangement links TRBV27 to TRBJ2-1; 8 nucleotides align to TRBD2. CDR1 and CDR2 (germline): MNHEY, SMNVEV (reference sequence). After removal of 1 base from V and 6 bases from J, the junction contained 11 bases not matched to a gene. This CDR3 region has 17 residues. CDR3 in DNA: TGTGCCAGCAGTTTATACCCGAGCGGGGGCTCATCCAATGAGCAGTTCTTC. It yields the protein CASSLYPSGGSSNEQFF.

V is TRBV10-2 and J is TRBJ2-2; possibly TRBD1 or TRBD2 for D (5 bases each). This CDR3 region has 13 residues. Germline CDR1 is WSHSY and CDR2 is SAAADI. The V end was cut by 5 bases, the J end by 7 bases, with 11 bases between. CDR3 DNA: TGCGCCAGCAGTCGGGACCCACTCGGGGAGCTGTTTTTT. It encodes CASSRDPLGELFF.